This is a list of T cell receptor beta chains from one sample in a study of identifying expanded T cells in peripheral blood. Using immunoSEQ multiplex PCR, the repertoire was profiled, and TCRdb retains in-frame clones only, with some absent. The data hold tens of thousands of clones, with 84% observed a single time. The sequenced material came from blood. The receptor source for this set is a person aged 18 to 75 in good health. Each CDR3 is given without its conserved first and last residue.

v_call: TRBV11-1; j_call: TRBJ1-1; cdr3_aa: ASSSMGGNTEAF
v_call: TRBV30; j_call: TRBJ2-7; cdr3_aa: AWSVGGVGYEQY
v_call: TRBV11-2; j_call: TRBJ1-1; cdr3_aa: ASGPGLKRD
v_call: TRBV9; j_call: TRBJ2-7; cdr3_aa: ASSRGTAAYEQY
v_call: TRBV28; j_call: TRBJ1-2; cdr3_aa: ASSLSQGIGGYT
v_call: TRBV29-1; j_call: TRBJ2-3; cdr3_aa: SVATGEGADTQY
v_call: TRBV27; j_call: TRBJ2-7; cdr3_aa: ASSTYPGQGSYEQY
v_call: TRBV28; j_call: TRBJ1-5; cdr3_aa: ASSLPGTLNQPQH
v_call: TRBV28; j_call: TRBJ2-1; cdr3_aa: ASSLFRRTYEQF
v_call: TRBV11-1; j_call: TRBJ2-3; cdr3_aa: ASSLISGYPGTDTQY
v_call: TRBV6-1; j_call: TRBJ1-4; cdr3_aa: ASSDLWATNEKLF
v_call: TRBV5-6; j_call: TRBJ1-3; cdr3_aa: ASSEDWTGGKGNTIY
v_call: TRBV5-5; j_call: TRBJ1-2; cdr3_aa: ASSRYGDDGYT
v_call: TRBV27; j_call: TRBJ1-1; cdr3_aa: ASRKEGGTEAF
v_call: TRBV28; j_call: TRBJ2-6; cdr3_aa: ASSWSPGTGISGANVLT
v_call: TRBV7-8; j_call: TRBJ1-5; cdr3_aa: ASSLGQTNQPQH
v_call: TRBV27; j_call: TRBJ2-7; cdr3_aa: ASSPTRGGPYEQY
v_call: TRBV18; j_call: TRBJ2-2; cdr3_aa: ASATGELF
v_call: TRBV9; j_call: TRBJ2-3; cdr3_aa: ASSASSTDTQY
v_call: TRBV9; j_call: TRBJ2-5; cdr3_aa: ASTNSGTAEETQY
v_call: TRBV13; j_call: TRBJ2-1; cdr3_aa: ASNQQGATPDEQF
v_call: TRBV30; j_call: TRBJ1-1; cdr3_aa: AWSVGSRRDTEAF
v_call: TRBV7-2; j_call: TRBJ2-3; cdr3_aa: ASSLVGLAGGGEEDTQY
v_call: TRBV6-1; j_call: TRBJ1-5; cdr3_aa: ASSALQDSNQPQH
v_call: TRBV7-3; j_call: TRBJ2-1; cdr3_aa: ASSVTGDEQF
v_call: TRBV5-1; j_call: TRBJ2-1; cdr3_aa: ARGLAGEGEQF
v_call: TRBV7-2; j_call: TRBJ2-2; cdr3_aa: ASSLDRAGGELF
v_call: TRBV27; j_call: TRBJ2-7; cdr3_aa: ASSLSRQSSYEQY
v_call: TRBV6-1; j_call: TRBJ2-7; cdr3_aa: ASSARGGTGSEQY
v_call: TRBV15; j_call: TRBJ2-2; cdr3_aa: ATSRHLAGANTGELF
v_call: TRBV19; j_call: TRBJ2-3; cdr3_aa: ASKFTGEDTQY
v_call: TRBV5-4; j_call: TRBJ2-3; cdr3_aa: ASSLPGGIGGTDTQY
v_call: TRBV7-4; j_call: TRBJ2-7; cdr3_aa: ASSLGTSGRAVYEQY
v_call: TRBV9; j_call: TRBJ1-2; cdr3_aa: ASSVGDGPYGYT
v_call: TRBV9; j_call: TRBJ2-2; cdr3_aa: ASSAHRGLAESANTGELF
v_call: TRBV14; j_call: TRBJ2-7; cdr3_aa: ASSPGGYEQY
v_call: TRBV10-3; j_call: TRBJ1-5; cdr3_aa: AISESRERNQPQH
v_call: TRBV7-2; j_call: TRBJ1-3; cdr3_aa: ASSLGFGATRSGNTIY
v_call: TRBV9; j_call: TRBJ1-3; cdr3_aa: ASSVGGTAGNTIY
v_call: TRBV2; j_call: TRBJ2-1; cdr3_aa: ASSDSGGSYNEQF
v_call: TRBV6-6; j_call: TRBJ2-1; cdr3_aa: ASSGRAGGNEQF
v_call: TRBV19; j_call: TRBJ1-1; cdr3_aa: ASRGQGVTEAF
v_call: TRBV9; j_call: TRBJ2-7; cdr3_aa: ASTLGGSGDEQY
v_call: TRBV5-8; j_call: TRBJ2-1; cdr3_aa: ASSFPRYEREVYNEQF
v_call: TRBV10-3; j_call: TRBJ1-5; cdr3_aa: AISGDRAQYSNQPQH
v_call: TRBV5-6; j_call: TRBJ1-5; cdr3_aa: ASSSLGWGTDSNQPQH
v_call: TRBV6-6; j_call: TRBJ1-5; cdr3_aa: ASSYPEEPQH
v_call: TRBV7-8; j_call: TRBJ2-1; cdr3_aa: ASSLGASPYNEQF
v_call: TRBV28; j_call: TRBJ2-1; cdr3_aa: ASANQGTAINEQF